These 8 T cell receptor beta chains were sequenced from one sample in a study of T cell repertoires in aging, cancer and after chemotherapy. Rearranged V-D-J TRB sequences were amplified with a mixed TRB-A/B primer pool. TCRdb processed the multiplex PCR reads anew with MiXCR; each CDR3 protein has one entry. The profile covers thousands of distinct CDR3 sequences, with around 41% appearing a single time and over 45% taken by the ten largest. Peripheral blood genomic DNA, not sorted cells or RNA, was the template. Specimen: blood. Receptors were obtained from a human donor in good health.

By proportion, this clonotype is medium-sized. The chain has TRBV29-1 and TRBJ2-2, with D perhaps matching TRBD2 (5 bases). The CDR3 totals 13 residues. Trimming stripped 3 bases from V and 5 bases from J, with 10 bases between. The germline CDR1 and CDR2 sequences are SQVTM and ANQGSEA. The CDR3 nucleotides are TGCAGCGTTGACGAGGGCAGGACCGGGGAGCTGTTTTTT. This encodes CSVDEGRTGELFF.

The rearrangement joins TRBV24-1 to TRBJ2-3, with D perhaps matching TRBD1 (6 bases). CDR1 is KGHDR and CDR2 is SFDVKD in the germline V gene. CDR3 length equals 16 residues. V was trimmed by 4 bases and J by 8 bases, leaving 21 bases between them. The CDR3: CATSDSQGVLMGTQYF. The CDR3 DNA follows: TGTGCCACCAGTGACTCACAGGGAGTCCTCATGGGTACGCAGTATTTT.

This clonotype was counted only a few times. The chain's CDR3 is CASSYGSRPTDTQYF. The CDR3 DNA follows: TGTGCCAGCAGTTACGGTAGCAGGCCCACAGATACGCAGTATTTT. The chain recombines TRBV6-5 with TRBJ2-3; D unresolved. V was clipped by 2 bases and J by 2 bases, with 11 bases between them. CDR1 is MNHEY, CDR2 SVGAGI, per germline. This CDR3 is 15 amino acids long.

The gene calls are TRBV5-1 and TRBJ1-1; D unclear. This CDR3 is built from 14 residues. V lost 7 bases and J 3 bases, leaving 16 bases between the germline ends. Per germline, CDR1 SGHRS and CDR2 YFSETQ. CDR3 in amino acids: CASLNGDGDTEAFF. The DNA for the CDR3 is TGCGCCAGCCTAAACGGGGATGGGGACACTGAAGCTTTCTTT. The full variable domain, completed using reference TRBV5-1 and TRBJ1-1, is KAGVTQTPRYLIKTRGQQVTLSCSPISGHRSVSWYQQTPGQGLQFLFEYFSETQRNKGNFPGRFSGRQFSNSRSEMNVSTLELGDSALYLCASLNGDGDTEAFFGQGTRLTVV.

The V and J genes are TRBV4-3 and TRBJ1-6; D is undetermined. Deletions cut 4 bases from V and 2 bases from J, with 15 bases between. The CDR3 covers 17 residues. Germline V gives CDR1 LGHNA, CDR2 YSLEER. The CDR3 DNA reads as TGCGCCAGCAGCCCAAAAGCCAGCAGCGCCTATAATTCACCCCTCCACTTT. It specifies CASSPKASSAYNSPLHF.

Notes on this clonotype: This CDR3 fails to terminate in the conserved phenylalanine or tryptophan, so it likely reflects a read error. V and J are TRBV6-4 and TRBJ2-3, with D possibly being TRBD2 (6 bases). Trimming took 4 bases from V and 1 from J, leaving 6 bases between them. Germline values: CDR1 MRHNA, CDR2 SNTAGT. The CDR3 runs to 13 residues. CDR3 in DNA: TGTGCCAGCAGTGCTAGCGGCACAGATACGCAGTATCTT. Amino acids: CASSASGTDTQYL.

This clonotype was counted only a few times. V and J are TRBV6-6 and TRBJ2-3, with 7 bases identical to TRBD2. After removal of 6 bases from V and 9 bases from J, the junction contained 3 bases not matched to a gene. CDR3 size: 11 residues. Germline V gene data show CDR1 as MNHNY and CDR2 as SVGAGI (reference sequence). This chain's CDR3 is CASSSGDTQYF. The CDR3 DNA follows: TGTGCCAGCAGCAGCGGGGACACGCAGTATTTT.

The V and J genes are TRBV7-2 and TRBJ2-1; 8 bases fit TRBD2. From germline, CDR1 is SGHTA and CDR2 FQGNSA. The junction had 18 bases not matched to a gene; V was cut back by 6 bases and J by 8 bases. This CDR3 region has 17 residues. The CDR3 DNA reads TGTGCCAGCAGTTCGGTGCGTGGCGGGGGGTCGTGGCATGAGCAGTTCTTC. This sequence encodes CASSSVRGGGSWHEQFF.